These T cell receptor beta chains were read from a single sample in a study of identical twins. TCRdb analysed the 5' RACE reads with MiXCR anew, one entry per CDR3 protein. The sample yields a few hundred thousand distinct CDR3 sequences, approximately 10% seen once. Sequencing was done on a sample of memory T cells sorted from blood. The receptors were gathered from a man aged 50 or older in good health. The conserved cysteine and the conserved F or W are not part of the CDR3 here. D genes are given only for firm matches.

>TRBV7-2|.|TRBJ2-2
ASSPTRGNTGELF
>TRBV7-2|TRBD1|TRBJ2-3
ASSSQGVNTQY
>TRBV6-5|TRBD2|TRBJ2-5
ASSYAGVGETQY
>TRBV12-3/TRBV12-4|.|TRBJ1-2
ASSPLRSWGYT
>TRBV5-1|TRBD1|TRBJ1-2
ASTPGGGYGYT
>TRBV3-1|TRBD2|TRBJ2-1
ASSHLLGGRTNEQF
>TRBV20-1|TRBD2|TRBJ2-7
SANGGIYEQY
>TRBV12-3/TRBV12-4|.|TRBJ1-6
ASSPQTGGAVNSPLH
>TRBV20-1|.|TRBJ2-7
SARSHYEQY
>TRBV5-1|.|TRBJ1-4
ASSLEGWGTNEKLF
>TRBV18|TRBD1|TRBJ2-7
ASSPGTGGLYEQY
>TRBV15|.|TRBJ1-5
ATSRDRNQPQH
>TRBV4-2|TRBD2|TRBJ2-4
ASSPGLAGGRMGTKNIQY
>TRBV7-2|TRBD2|TRBJ2-1
ASSVGGGITEQF
>TRBV4-3|.|TRBJ1-3
ASSSGRSTGNTIY
>TRBV18|TRBD1|TRBJ1-4
ASSPPRTGGRDRNEKLF
>TRBV7-6|TRBD2|TRBJ2-5
ASSLTPSTSGETQY
>TRBV7-2|.|TRBJ2-4
ASSLQGLNIQY
>TRBV20-1|.|TRBJ2-2
SARQGRVGTGELF
>TRBV20-1|.|TRBJ1-2
SARDGAISGGYGYT
>TRBV7-2|TRBD2|TRBJ2-2
ASSRDYFTGELF
>TRBV6-1|TRBD1|TRBJ1-6
ASTAHGTANSPLH
>TRBV20-1|.|TRBJ2-1
SASHPSSYNEQF
>TRBV5-6|TRBD2|TRBJ2-5
ASSFLRQGGGSDETQY